The rows below give T cell receptor beta chains drawn from one sample of a study of blood T cell repertoires in COVID-19. The protocol was immunoSEQ multiplex PCR, while the TCRdb copy is restricted to in-frame clones and leaves out a portion. The table lists approximately 330,000 clones, 85% to 90% of them singletons. The sample was peripheral blood. The receptors come from a woman between 45 and 65 years old with active or convalescent COVID-19. The CDR3 runs from the conserved cysteine through the conserved F or W. D genes are given only for firm matches. Some rows mark clone size as missing; the rest say once, few, many or name a class of expanded clone.

d_call: -; v_call: TRBV30; j_call: TRBJ1-2; clone_size: -; cdr3_nt: TGTGCCTGGGAGGCGGACAGTAACTATGGCTACACCTTC; cdr3_aa: CAWEADSNYGYTF
d_call: -; v_call: TRBV6-5; j_call: TRBJ1-1; clone_size: -; cdr3_nt: TGTGCCAGCAGTTACTCGGGACACCAGACCGAAGCTTTCTTT; cdr3_aa: CASSYSGHQTEAFF
d_call: -; v_call: TRBV7-2; j_call: TRBJ2-7; clone_size: -; cdr3_nt: TGTGCCAGCAGCTTAGGGCCTGATAGCGGCTACTACGAGCAGTACTTC; cdr3_aa: CASSLGPDSGYYEQYF
d_call: -; v_call: TRBV2; j_call: TRBJ1-1; clone_size: once; cdr3_nt: TGTGCCAGCAGTCAGGGAATGAACACTGAAGCTTTCTTT; cdr3_aa: CASSQGMNTEAFF
d_call: -; v_call: TRBV19; j_call: TRBJ2-7; clone_size: -; cdr3_nt: TGTGCCAGTAGTATTGGGAGTCCCTACGAGCAGTACTTC; cdr3_aa: CASSIGSPYEQYF
d_call: -; v_call: TRBV29-1; j_call: TRBJ1-5; clone_size: -; cdr3_nt: TGCAGCGTTGCCGGGAGCAATCAGCCCCAGCATTTT; cdr3_aa: CSVAGSNQPQHF
d_call: -; v_call: TRBV2; j_call: TRBJ2-4; clone_size: -; cdr3_nt: TGTGCCAGCAGTCTCTCAGGGAACATTCAGTACTTC; cdr3_aa: CASSLSGNIQYF
d_call: TRBD1; v_call: TRBV6-6; j_call: TRBJ1-3; clone_size: -; cdr3_nt: TGTGCCAGCAGGGACAGGTACTCTGGAAACACCATATATTTT; cdr3_aa: CASRDRYSGNTIYF
d_call: TRBD2; v_call: TRBV4-1; j_call: TRBJ2-2; clone_size: -; cdr3_nt: TGCGCCAGCAGCCGGCAGCGGGAGGGCGGGAGCACCGGGGAGCTGTTTTTT; cdr3_aa: CASSRQREGGSTGELFF
d_call: -; v_call: TRBV6-2/TRBV6-3; j_call: TRBJ1-1; clone_size: -; cdr3_nt: TGTGCCAGCAGTTATAACCTTATAGACACTGAAGCTTTCTTT; cdr3_aa: CASSYNLIDTEAFF
d_call: TRBD1; v_call: TRBV10-3; j_call: TRBJ1-1; clone_size: -; cdr3_nt: TGTGCCATCAGTGCGGACAGGGGAGGAACTGAAGCTTTCTTT; cdr3_aa: CAISADRGGTEAFF
d_call: TRBD1; v_call: TRBV7-2; j_call: TRBJ2-7; clone_size: -; cdr3_nt: TGTGCCAGCAGCACCAGCCGGGACAGGGTCTACGAGCAGTACTTC; cdr3_aa: CASSTSRDRVYEQYF
d_call: -; v_call: TRBV28; j_call: TRBJ1-5; clone_size: -; cdr3_nt: TGTGCCAGCAGCCCTACCGGGTTACGTCGGGGGAATCAGCCCCAGCATTTT; cdr3_aa: CASSPTGLRRGNQPQHF
d_call: -; v_call: TRBV12-3/TRBV12-4; j_call: TRBJ2-7; clone_size: -; cdr3_nt: TGTGCCAGCAGTTCTCCCTACGAGCAGTACTTC; cdr3_aa: CASSSPYEQYF
d_call: TRBD1; v_call: TRBV13; j_call: TRBJ2-7; clone_size: -; cdr3_nt: TGTGCCAGCAGCTTTAAAATTGGACAGGGTTCCTTCTACGAGCAGTACTTC; cdr3_aa: CASSFKIGQGSFYEQYF
d_call: TRBD1; v_call: TRBV30; j_call: TRBJ1-1; clone_size: once; cdr3_nt: TGTGCCTGGGGTATAGACAGGGGGCTGGAGGTAGCTTTCTTT; cdr3_aa: CAWGIDRGLEVAFF
d_call: -; v_call: TRBV5-8; j_call: TRBJ1-5; clone_size: -; cdr3_nt: TGTGCCAGCACCAGTGTTGGGCCCCAGCATTTT; cdr3_aa: CASTSVGPQHF
d_call: -; v_call: TRBV5-1; j_call: TRBJ2-2; clone_size: -; cdr3_nt: TGCGCCAGCAGCTTGGTCGAGGGGGTTACCGGGGAGCTGTTTTTT; cdr3_aa: CASSLVEGVTGELFF
d_call: -; v_call: TRBV5-1; j_call: TRBJ2-1; clone_size: -; cdr3_nt: TGCGCCAGCAGCTTGTACGGGGGAAATGAGCAGTTCTTC; cdr3_aa: CASSLYGGNEQFF
d_call: TRBD2; v_call: TRBV2; j_call: TRBJ2-7; clone_size: -; cdr3_nt: TGTGCCAGCAGTGAAAGGCTAGCGGGAGAGAAGTCCTACGAGCAGTACTTC; cdr3_aa: CASSERLAGEKSYEQYF
d_call: -; v_call: TRBV2; j_call: TRBJ1-4; clone_size: -; cdr3_nt: TGTGCCAGCAGTGAGTGGACAGTTTTAAATGAAAAACTGTTTTTT; cdr3_aa: CASSEWTVLNEKLFF
d_call: TRBD1; v_call: TRBV2; j_call: TRBJ1-4; clone_size: -; cdr3_nt: TGTGCCAGCAGTGAAGGTTATCGGGTCGACAGGGAGTCGGCTAATGAAAAACTGTTTTTT; cdr3_aa: CASSEGYRVDRESANEKLFF
d_call: -; v_call: TRBV30; j_call: TRBJ1-2; clone_size: -; cdr3_nt: TGTGCCTGGAGTGTATCGGCGGCGAACTATGGCTACACCTTC; cdr3_aa: CAWSVSAANYGYTF
d_call: -; v_call: TRBV6-5; j_call: TRBJ1-1; clone_size: few; cdr3_nt: TGTGCCAGCACCCCCCCTGGCATTATGAACACTGAAGCTTTCTTT; cdr3_aa: CASTPPGIMNTEAFF
d_call: -; v_call: TRBV9; j_call: TRBJ2-1; clone_size: -; cdr3_nt: TGTGCCAGCAGCGTAGCGGGCCGGGGCAATGAGCAGTTCTTC; cdr3_aa: CASSVAGRGNEQFF
d_call: -; v_call: TRBV19; j_call: TRBJ1-4; clone_size: -; cdr3_nt: TGTGCCAGTAGGGCGGGGAGCGCCTATGAAAAACTGTTTTTT; cdr3_aa: CASRAGSAYEKLFF
d_call: TRBD1; v_call: TRBV12-5; j_call: TRBJ2-1; clone_size: -; cdr3_nt: TGTGCTAGTGGCCCGACAGGGTCCCCCTACAATGAGCAGTTCTTC; cdr3_aa: CASGPTGSPYNEQFF
d_call: TRBD1; v_call: TRBV7-8; j_call: TRBJ2-7; clone_size: -; cdr3_nt: TGTGCCAGCAGCTTCTCGGGACAGCCTTACTACGAGCAGTACTTC; cdr3_aa: CASSFSGQPYYEQYF
d_call: TRBD1; v_call: TRBV4-1; j_call: TRBJ1-1; clone_size: -; cdr3_nt: TGCGCCAGCAGCCAAGTGGGGACAGTGAACACTGAAGCTTTCTTT; cdr3_aa: CASSQVGTVNTEAFF
d_call: TRBD1; v_call: TRBV7-2; j_call: TRBJ1-5; clone_size: -; cdr3_nt: TGTGCCAGCAGCTCCGGGACAGGGAATCAGCCCCAGCATTTT; cdr3_aa: CASSSGTGNQPQHF
d_call: TRBD2; v_call: TRBV27; j_call: TRBJ2-3; clone_size: -; cdr3_nt: TGTGCCAGCAGCGTAGCGGGAGGGCCAGATACGCAGTATTTT; cdr3_aa: CASSVAGGPDTQYF
d_call: -; v_call: TRBV2; j_call: TRBJ1-2; clone_size: -; cdr3_nt: TGTGCCAGCAGTGAAGCGCTCGGTGGCTACACCTTC; cdr3_aa: CASSEALGGYTF
d_call: TRBD2; v_call: TRBV5-4; j_call: TRBJ2-7; clone_size: -; cdr3_nt: TGTGCCAGCAGCCCTAGCGGGGGCTTCCACTACGAGCAGTACTTC; cdr3_aa: CASSPSGGFHYEQYF
d_call: TRBD1; v_call: TRBV4-1; j_call: TRBJ2-1; clone_size: once; cdr3_nt: TGCGCCAGCAGCCAGACCCCCGGGACAGGAGTCAATGAGCAGTTCTTC; cdr3_aa: CASSQTPGTGVNEQFF
d_call: -; v_call: TRBV7-9; j_call: TRBJ2-1; clone_size: -; cdr3_nt: TGTGCCAGCAGCTTAGCGGGAGGACCGAACTATGAGCAGTTCTTC; cdr3_aa: CASSLAGGPNYEQFF
d_call: TRBD2; v_call: TRBV9; j_call: TRBJ2-2; clone_size: -; cdr3_nt: TGTGCCAGCAACCAGTTCCCTAGCGGGAGCGGGGTCACCGGGGAGCTGTTTTTT; cdr3_aa: CASNQFPSGSGVTGELFF
d_call: TRBD2; v_call: TRBV4-1; j_call: TRBJ2-7; clone_size: -; cdr3_nt: TGCGCCAGCAGCCATAATGGACTAGCGGCCTACGAGCAGTACTTC; cdr3_aa: CASSHNGLAAYEQYF
d_call: -; v_call: TRBV6-4; j_call: TRBJ1-2; clone_size: -; cdr3_nt: TGTGCCAGCAGTGACTCGCCCTTCCGGACAGACTTCTATGGCTACACCTTC; cdr3_aa: CASSDSPFRTDFYGYTF
d_call: TRBD2; v_call: TRBV4-3; j_call: TRBJ2-1; clone_size: -; cdr3_nt: TGCGCCAGCAGCCAAGATTACATCCTAGCGGGAGCAAGTGAGCAGTTCTTC; cdr3_aa: CASSQDYILAGASEQFF
d_call: -; v_call: TRBV20-1; j_call: TRBJ2-3; clone_size: -; cdr3_nt: TGCAGTGCTAGTCCCACCCCCGGACACACAGATACGCAGTATTTT; cdr3_aa: CSASPTPGHTDTQYF
d_call: TRBD1; v_call: TRBV3-1/TRBV3-2; j_call: TRBJ1-3; clone_size: -; cdr3_nt: TGTGCCAGCAGCCCACGGGACAGGGGAAACACCATATATTTT; cdr3_aa: CASSPRDRGNTIYF
d_call: TRBD1; v_call: TRBV7-2; j_call: TRBJ1-5; clone_size: -; cdr3_nt: TGTGCCAGCAGCTCAACAGGGGGGAATCAGCCCCAGCATTTT; cdr3_aa: CASSSTGGNQPQHF
d_call: TRBD1; v_call: TRBV2; j_call: TRBJ2-1; clone_size: once; cdr3_nt: TGTGCCAGCAGTGAACGGGACAGGGGTTTGTTCTTC; cdr3_aa: CASSERDRGLFF
d_call: -; v_call: TRBV9; j_call: TRBJ1-1; clone_size: -; cdr3_nt: TGTGCCAGCAGCGTAGCTACGGGGTGGATTCCTGAAGCTTTCTTT; cdr3_aa: CASSVATGWIPEAFF
d_call: -; v_call: TRBV6-5; j_call: TRBJ2-7; clone_size: -; cdr3_nt: TGTGCCAGCAGTTACAGCCGTTCCTACGAGCAGTACTTC; cdr3_aa: CASSYSRSYEQYF
d_call: -; v_call: TRBV28; j_call: TRBJ1-6; clone_size: -; cdr3_nt: TGTGCCAGCAGTTTAGGGACAACCTTTGATTCACCCCTCCACTTT; cdr3_aa: CASSLGTTFDSPLHF